These 22 T cell receptor beta chains originate from one sample sequenced in a study of blood T cell repertoires in COVID-19. The protocol was immunoSEQ multiplex PCR, while the TCRdb copy is restricted to in-frame clones and leaves out a portion. In the table there are about 80,000 clones, roughly 82% of which are singletons. The specimen was peripheral blood. These receptors all stem from a man aged 80 or over with acute or convalescent COVID-19.

This chain's CDR3 is CASSGGGARETQYF. CDR3 in DNA: TGTGCCAGCAGCGGCGGGGGGGCCCGGGAGACCCAGTACTTC. The chain links TRBV5-6 to TRBJ2-5, with TRBD2 matching 9 bases. This CDR3 region has 14 residues. V gave up 4 bases and J gave up 5 bases; unmatched junction bases: 6. Germline CDR1 SGHDT, CDR2 YYEEEE. The full variable domain, completed using reference TRBV5-6 and TRBJ2-5, is DAGVTQSPTHLIKTRGQQVTLRCSPKSGHDTVSWYQQALGQGPQFIFQYYEEEERQRGNFPDRFSGHQFPNYSSELNVNALLLGDSALYLCASSGGGARETQYFGPGTRLLVL.

This clone was seen a handful of times. The V call is TRBV18, the J call TRBJ2-1; D gene ambiguous. The CDR3 is made up of 12 amino acids. With 3 bases removed from V and 4 bases from J, the gap between germline ends came to 4 bases. CDR1 is KGHSH, CDR2 LQKENI, per germline. This chain's CDR3 is CASSPGYNEQFF. As DNA, the CDR3 is TGTGCCAGCTCACCCGGGTACAATGAGCAGTTCTTC.

The V and J genes are TRBV2 and TRBJ2-7; 11 nucleotides align to TRBD2. J lost 4 bases, V lost 3 bases, and 5 bases had no gene match. Looked up from germline, CDR1 is SNHLY and CDR2 is FYNNEI. The CDR3 loop spans 15 amino acids. The CDR3 is CASSDRASGGYEQYF. Written as DNA, the CDR3 is TGTGCCAGCAGTGATCGGGCTAGCGGGGGGTACGAGCAGTACTTC. The full variable domain, in which reference TRBV2 and TRBJ2-7 provide the parts outside the CDR3, is EPEVTQTPSHQVTQMGQEVILRCVPISNHLYFYWYRQILGQKVEFLVSFYNNEISEKSEIFDDQFSVERPDGSNFTLKIRSTKLEDSAMYFCASSDRASGGYEQYFGPGTRLTVT.

V gene TRBV19 combines with J gene TRBJ2-7; 7 bases match TRBD1. This CDR3 is 14 amino acids long. From germline, CDR1 is LNHDA and CDR2 SQIVND (reference sequence). The ends lost 5 bases at V and 7 bases at J; junction bases unmatched: 11. This chain's CDR3 is CASSSTGNFGEQYF. The CDR3 coding sequence is TGTGCCAGTAGTTCGACAGGGAACTTCGGGGAGCAGTACTTC.

The chain has TRBV6-5 and TRBJ2-1; 10 positions agree with TRBD1. This CDR3 spans 14 amino acids. Unmatched junction bases numbered 3, after V lost 6 bases and J lost 4 bases. CDR1 is MNHEY, CDR2 SVGAGI, per germline. The CDR3 region has the DNA TGTGCCAGCAGAGGGGGACAGGGGTACAATGAGCAGTTCTTC. Translating it yields CASRGGQGYNEQFF.

The chain combines TRBV19 with TRBJ2-7; 9 bases map to TRBD1. The CDR3 has 17 amino acids. With V trimmed by 4 bases and J by 0 bases, 10 bases remained unmatched. CDR1 and CDR2 (germline): LNHDA, SQIVND (reference sequence). In DNA form, the CDR3 reads TGTGCCAGTAGTACCGCTCGACCGGGACAGGGCTCCTACGAGCAGTACTTC. It yields the protein CASSTARPGQGSYEQYF.

This chain links TRBV15 with TRBJ1-6; 8 bases map to TRBD1. The CDR3 consists of 17 residues. Per germline, CDR1 LNHNV and CDR2 YYDKDF (reference sequence). V was pared by 0 bases and J by 6 bases, with 7 bases of the junction left unmatched. In DNA, the CDR3 is TGTGCCACCAGCAGAGATAGCCAGGGGGCGATTAATTCACCCCTCCACTTT. Translation: CATSRDSQGAINSPLHF. Looking up the rest from reference TRBV15 and TRBJ1-6 gives the full variable domain: DAMVIQNPRYQVTQFGKPVTLSCSQTLNHNVMYWYQQKSSQAPKLLFHYYDKDFNNEADTPDNFQSRRPNTSFCFLDIRSPGLGDTAMYLCATSRDSQGAINSPLHFGNGTRLTVT.

The V gene is TRBV3-1 (or the pseudogene TRBV3-2), the J gene TRBJ1-2; no definite D call. Germline CDR1 LGHDT, CDR2 YNNKEL (reference sequence). The CDR3 is made up of 15 amino acids. V lost 1 base, J lost 2 bases, and 11 bases lay in between. The CDR3 DNA reads as TGTGCCAGCAGCCAAGCGCGGGCGCGGAACTATGGCTACACCTTC. Protein: CASSQARARNYGYTF.

This clone was recorded a few times. The chain links TRBV6-5 to TRBJ2-3, with 10 nucleotides matching TRBD1. After removal of 6 bases from V and 5 bases from J, the junction contained 8 bases not matched to a gene. Germline V gene sequence: CDR1 MNHEY, CDR2 SVGAGI. The CDR3 is made up of 15 amino acids. CDR3 in DNA: TGTGCCAGCAGCCCGACAGGGGGCGGAGGAGATACGCAGTATTTT. Translated, it gives CASSPTGGGGDTQYF.

The chain is built from TRBV11-2 and TRBJ2-3; 13 bases agree with TRBD2. In germline, CDR1 is SGHAT, CDR2 FQNNGV. V gave up 4 bases and J gave up 10 bases; unmatched junction bases: 14. There are 17 residues in the CDR3. CDR3 in DNA: TGTGCCAGCAGCTCCGGACTAGCGGGGGCGTCGCCCCGTGCGCAGTATTTT. Residues: CASSSGLAGASPRAQYF.

This clone showed up just once. CDR3 DNA sequence: TGTGCCAGCAGCCCAGGAGGTGACAGGGTGAACTATGGCTACACCTTC. It yields the protein CASSPGGDRVNYGYTF. The chain has TRBV7-8 and TRBJ1-2; 7 nucleotides line up with TRBD1. Trimming took 5 bases from V and 2 from J; bases not matched to a gene: 11. The CDR3 consists of 16 residues. The germline V gene encodes CDR1 SGHVS and CDR2 FQNEAQ.

The chain combines TRBV7-3 with TRBJ2-1; TRBD1 agrees at 7 bases. This CDR3 has 15 amino acids. V trimming: 2 bases; J trimming: 4 bases; junction bases outside the gene matches: 5. Germline lookup yields CDR1 SGHTA and CDR2 FQGTGA. The CDR3 DNA is TGTGCCAGCAGCTTACTAGGGGGCCAATACAATGAGCAGTTCTTC. Its translation: CASSLLGGQYNEQFF.

This clone was counted once. This sequence joins TRBV18 and TRBJ2-7; no clear D. The CDR3 covers 12 residues. The germline CDR1 and CDR2 sequences are KGHSH and LQKENI. V dropped 2 bases and J dropped 4 bases, with 6 bases sitting between them. The CDR3 DNA sequence: TGTGCCAGCTCACCAAACGAGTACGAGCAGTACTTC. Translated: CASSPNEYEQYF. Filled out from reference TRBV18 and TRBJ2-7, the complete variable domain reads NAGVMQNPRHLVRRRGQEARLRCSPMKGHSHVYWYRQLPEEGLKFMVYLQKENIIDESGMPKERFSAEFPKEGPSILRIQQVVRGDSAAYFCASSPNEYEQYFGPGTRLTVT.

The chain carries TRBV6-5 and TRBJ2-1, with D maybe TRBD2 (6 bases). The ends were cut back, 10 bases at V and 4 bases at J, with 17 bases in the middle. This CDR3 contains 14 residues. Germline CDR1 MNHEY, CDR2 SVGAGI. The CDR3 nucleotides read TGTGCCACCTCCCCTGGCGGGGTATACAATGAGCAGTTCTTC. Protein product: CATSPGGVYNEQFF.

This clone occurred a few times. The chain is built from TRBV2 and TRBJ1-2; a possible D gene is TRBD1 (6 bases). The V end was cut by 7 bases, the J end by 7 bases, with 22 bases between. This CDR3 has 15 residues. Germline V gene data show CDR1 as SNHLY and CDR2 as FYNNEI. The CDR3 spells CASKVETGLTGGYTF. CDR3 sequence (DNA): TGTGCCAGCAAGGTAGAGACAGGCCTCACGGGTGGCTACACCTTC.

This rearrangement joins TRBV30 to TRBJ2-1, with D perhaps matching TRBD1 (5 bases). The CDR3 length is 11 residues. Germline CDR1 is GTSNPN and CDR2 is SVGIG (reference sequence). Trimming shortened V by 4 bases and J by 7 bases, and 8 bases separated the two germline ends. In DNA form, the CDR3 reads TGTGCCTGGACCCAGGGTAATGAGCAGTTCTTC. It yields the protein CAWTQGNEQFF.

This chain joins TRBV29-1 and TRBJ2-5; 7 bases are shared with TRBD2. Germline V gene data show CDR1 as SQVTM and CDR2 as ANQGSEA. The CDR3 sequence is 12 residues long. Trimming took 6 bases from V and 1 from J; bases not matched to a gene: 2. The CDR3 DNA sequence: TGCAGCGTGGGGGGGATCCAAGAGACCCAGTACTTC. Its translation is CSVGGIQETQYF.

This clone was observed a handful of times. The chain employs TRBV13 and TRBJ2-7; 11 bases fit TRBD2. This CDR3 is built from 14 residues. V was pared by 4 bases and J by 2 bases, with 1 base of the junction left unmatched. The germline V gene encodes CDR1 PRHDT and CDR2 FYEKMQ (reference sequence). The CDR3 region has the DNA TGTGCCAGCAGCTATAGCGGGGGGGCCTACGAGCAGTACTTC. This encodes CASSYSGGAYEQYF.

This rearrangement joins TRBV5-8 to TRBJ2-3; 12 bases fit TRBD2. The V segment lost 2 bases and the J segment 1 base; nucleotides outside the gene matches: 5. Germline CDR1 is SGHTS and CDR2 is YDEGEE. CDR3 size: 17 residues. The CDR3 DNA sequence: TGTGCCAGCAGCTTCCTAGCGGGGGGGCGGGGCACAGATACGCAGTATTTT. Protein product: CASSFLAGGRGTDTQYF.

As concerns this clone: Other DNA sequences in the sample encode the same CDR3. The chain is built from TRBV5-4 and TRBJ2-3; 8 bases agree with TRBD2. The germline V gene encodes CDR1 SGHNT and CDR2 YYREEE (reference sequence). The J segment lost 4 bases and the V segment lost 0 bases, leaving 4 bases of the junction unmatched. The CDR3 length is 15 residues. CDR3 region: CASSLDGGGADTQYF. The DNA for the CDR3 is TGTGCCAGCAGCTTGGACGGGGGGGGTGCAGATACGCAGTATTTT.

The CDR3 loop reads CASRRGQGIDTEAFF. In nucleotides, the CDR3 is TGTGCCAGCAGACGAGGACAGGGGATTGACACTGAAGCTTTCTTT. The rearrangement links TRBV7-6 to TRBJ1-1, with 9 bases matching TRBD1. V lost 6 bases and J lost 3; bases outside the gene matches: 8. The CDR3 loop spans 15 amino acids. Germline CDR1 and CDR2: SGHVS and FNYEAQ.

The V call is TRBV5-1, the J call TRBJ2-7, with 8 bases lining up with TRBD1. This CDR3 has 14 amino acids. Germline CDR1 SGHRS, CDR2 YFSETQ. Losses at the gene ends were 1 base for V and 3 bases for J; bases not matched to a gene: 3. The CDR3 DNA sequence: TGCGCCAGCAGCTTGTCGGGACAGGACTACGAGCAGTACTTC. Amino acids: CASSLSGQDYEQYF.